Following are 16 T cell receptor beta chains from one sample sequenced in a study of monozygotic twins with inflammatory bowel disease. TCRdb re-called the 5' RACE reads and shows each CDR3 protein once, DNA omitted. This sample's table has more than 350,000 distinct CDR3 sequences. The sample taken for sequencing was blood. These TCRs come from a human donor with ulcerative colitis or Crohn's disease, or a healthy co-twin of an affected twin (not recorded which).

The J gene is TRBJ1-1, the V gene TRBV25-1; as DNA is missing, the TRBD1 call by TCRdb cannot be tested. CDR1 and CDR2 from the germline V gene are MGHDK and SYGVNS. The length of the CDR3 is 14 residues. CDR3 residues: CASSDRQGITEAFF.

This rearrangement joins TRBV20-1 to TRBJ2-2; no DNA is available, so the TRBD1 call from TCRdb remains unchecked. Germline V gene sequence: CDR1 DFQATT, CDR2 SNEGSKA (reference sequence). The CDR3 has 16 amino acids. The CDR3 sequence is CSASTPRQGNTGELFF.

The CDR3: CASSGLAGGRHEQYF. V usage is TRBV3-1 and J usage is TRBJ2-7; checking the TCRdb D call of TRBD2 is not possible without DNA. This CDR3 is built from 15 residues. CDR1 and CDR2 from the germline V gene are LGHDT and YNNKEL (reference sequence).

V and J are TRBV19 and TRBJ2-3; the D call from TCRdb, TRBD2, cannot be confirmed without DNA. In germline, CDR1 is LNHDA, CDR2 SQIVND (reference sequence). The CDR3 covers 16 residues. CDR3 sequence: CASRDRSGGSTDTQYF.

This chain joins TRBV30 and TRBJ2-6. Germline V gives CDR1 GTSNPN, CDR2 SVGIG (reference sequence). This CDR3 spans 14 amino acids. The CDR3 loop is CAWSKDSGANVLTF.

This sequence joins TRBV28 and TRBJ1-5. This CDR3 spans 15 amino acids. Per the germline V gene, CDR1 is MDHEN and CDR2 is SYDVKM. CDR3 loop: CASTQGGFYGQPQHF.

The chain combines TRBV5-1 with TRBJ2-3. Germline V gene data show CDR1 as SGHRS and CDR2 as YFSETQ. This CDR3 has 18 residues. This CDR3 reads CASSPGNSPAPSTDTQYF.

The J gene is TRBJ2-1, the V gene TRBV24-1; TCRdb picks TRBD1, but there is no DNA to check that call. The CDR3 covers 12 residues. Germline V gene sequence: CDR1 KGHDR, CDR2 SFDVKD. The chain's CDR3 is CATSDLRGWQFF.

The chain links TRBV29-1 to TRBJ2-5; TCRdb returns TRBD2, unconfirmable since there is no DNA. The CDR3 is made up of 12 amino acids. In germline, CDR1 is SQVTM, CDR2 ANQGSEA. CDR3 protein: CSVSAGQETQYF.

The CDR3 loop is CASSPREFTDTQYF. The V call is TRBV7-9, the J call TRBJ2-3; TCRdb picks TRBD1, but there is no DNA to check that call. Germline V CDR1 and CDR2: SEHNR, FQNEAQ (reference sequence). The CDR3 extends over 14 amino acids.

This sequence joins TRBV4-1 and TRBJ2-3; absent DNA, TCRdb's TRBD2 call cannot be checked. The CDR3 consists of 18 residues. Germline CDR1 is MGHRA and CDR2 is YSYEKL. The CDR3 here is CASSHLLLGGPATDTQYF.

The chain uses TRBV7-2 and TRBJ2-3; without DNA, the TCRdb call of TRBD2 cannot be checked. This CDR3 spans 16 amino acids. The germline gives CDR1 SGHTA, CDR2 FQGNSA. The CDR3 region is CASSPGLAGSTDTQYF.

The V gene is TRBV5-6, the J gene TRBJ2-1; TCRdb lists TRBD1, though no DNA is available to test this call. This CDR3 is 14 amino acids long. CDR1 and CDR2 from the germline V gene are SGHDT and YYEEEE. Here the CDR3 reads CASSLVGGLDEQFF.

V gene TRBV4-3 combines with J gene TRBJ2-7. The CDR3 has 14 amino acids. The germline gives CDR1 LGHNA, CDR2 YSLEER. The CDR3 loop reads CASSQDPFSYEQYF.

The chain recombines TRBV3-1 with TRBJ2-7; the D gene TCRdb calls, TRBD1, cannot be checked with no DNA. CDR1 and CDR2 (germline): LGHDT, YNNKEL (reference sequence). This CDR3 is built from 15 residues. The CDR3 region is CASSLTDSSSYEQYF.

The chain employs TRBV7-9 and TRBJ2-3. The CDR3 consists of 14 residues. Germline V gene data show CDR1 as SEHNR and CDR2 as FQNEAQ (reference sequence). The chain's CDR3 is CASSLSGSKDTQYF.